Each of the 27 T cell receptor beta chains below was sequenced from the same sample in a study of blood T cell repertoires in COVID-19. Only in-frame clones appear in the TCRdb table, and some are missing; sequencing was by immunoSEQ multiplex PCR. The data show around 300,000 clones, with around 90% seen just once and 6% to 7% held by the top ten. The sample consisted of PBMCs or T cells enriched from blood (not recorded which). These receptor sequences come from a woman in her thirties or forties who had recovered from COVID-19.

The CDR3 DNA reads TGTGCCAGCAGCTTAAGCACAGCGAACACCGGGGAGCTGTTTTTT. It yields the protein CASSLSTANTGELFF. The V call is TRBV7-3, the J call TRBJ2-2; no clear D gene. The CDR3 extends over 15 amino acids. Germline CDR1 is SGHTA and CDR2 is FQGTGA. Trimming left V 1 base short and J 0 bases short, with 6 bases between.

The chain is built from TRBV6-2 or TRBV6-3 and TRBJ2-7, with D maybe TRBD2 (6 bases). This CDR3 region has 14 residues. V was cut by 5 bases and J by 3 bases, with 14 bases left in between. Germline loops: CDR1 MNHEY, CDR2 SVGEGT. The CDR3 loop reads CASSRIAEYYEQYF. CDR3 DNA sequence: TGTGCCAGCAGTCGGATAGCGGAATACTACGAGCAGTACTTC.

The rearrangement uses TRBV4-1 and TRBJ1-2, with D tentatively TRBD1 (5 bases). Trimming pared 7 bases from V and 7 bases from J, leaving 19 bases between. The germline V gene encodes CDR1 MGHRA and CDR2 YSYEKL. CDR3 length: 14 residues. For the CDR3, the DNA is TGCGCCAGCACCCGGGGGGGGGAGCTACGTGGCTACACCTTC. Encoded protein: CASTRGGELRGYTF.

The chain combines TRBV13 with TRBJ1-2; D is possibly TRBD1 (5 bases). The V end lost 1 base, the J end lost 4 bases, and 7 bases lay between the germline ends. From germline, CDR1 is PRHDT and CDR2 FYEKMQ (reference sequence). The CDR3 covers 13 residues. CDR3 nucleotide sequence: TGTGCCAGCAGCTTAGTGGGGGGCTATGGCTACACCTTC. This translates into CASSLVGGYGYTF. Full variable domain (missing parts from reference TRBV13 and TRBJ1-2): AAGVIQSPRHLIKEKRETATLKCYPIPRHDTVYWYQQGPGQDPQFLISFYEKMQSDKGSIPDRFSAQQFSDYHSELNMSSLELGDSALYFCASSLVGGYGYTFGSGTRLTVV.

The DNA of the CDR3 is TGTGCCACCATCGAGCCGGGGGAGCGCAATCAGCCCCAGCATTTT. Its translation is CATIEPGERNQPQHF. The J gene is TRBJ1-5, the V gene TRBV28; possibly TRBD1 for D (5 bases). Germline CDR1 is MDHEN and CDR2 is SYDVKM. Trimming pared 10 bases from V and 2 bases from J, leaving 18 bases between. The CDR3 covers 15 residues. The whole variable domain, remainder taken from reference TRBV28 and TRBJ1-5, is DVKVTQSSRYLVKRTGEKVFLECVQDMDHENMFWYRQDPGLGLRLIYFSYDVKMKEKGDIPEGYSVSREKKERFSLILESASTNQTSMYLCATIEPGERNQPQHFGDGTRLSIL.

This clone occurred once. The chain employs TRBV7-8 and TRBJ2-6; 7 bases align to TRBD1. Germline V gives CDR1 SGHVS, CDR2 FQNEAQ. Germline trimming cut 5 bases from V and 0 bases from J; bases unmatched to any gene: 4. The CDR3 is made up of 16 amino acids. This chain's CDR3 is CASSVQGISGANVLTF. CDR3 coding DNA: TGTGCCAGCAGCGTACAGGGGATCTCTGGGGCCAACGTCCTGACTTTC. The full variable domain, with the rest looked up from reference TRBV7-8 and TRBJ2-6, is GAGVSQSPRYKVAKRGQDVALRCDPISGHVSLFWYQQALGQGPEFLTYFQNEAQLDKSGLPSDRFFAERPEGSVSTLKIQRTQQEDSAVYLCASSVQGISGANVLTFGAGSRLTVL.

The rearrangement joins TRBV4-3 to TRBJ1-1, with a possible D match to TRBD1 (5 bases). Germline-derived CDR1 and CDR2 are LGHNA and YSLEER. Trimming left V 4 bases short and J 6 bases short, with 9 bases between. The CDR3 totals 12 residues. The CDR3 here is CASSPGGSEAFF. Here the CDR3 DNA reads TGCGCCAGCAGCCCCGGGGGGTCTGAAGCTTTCTTT.

As concerns this clone: Other DNA variants within this sample encode the same CDR3. This sequence joins TRBV20-1 and TRBJ1-1, with D possibly being TRBD1 (5 bases). The germline V gene encodes CDR1 DFQATT and CDR2 SNEGSKA (reference sequence). The CDR3 is 11 amino acids. V gave up 6 bases and J gave up 2 bases, with 7 bases separating them. In DNA, the CDR3 is TGCAGTGCAACAGGAAACACTGAAGCTTTCTTT. Its protein product is CSATGNTEAFF.

This chain joins TRBV11-1 and TRBJ2-1, with TRBD1 matching 8 bases. Losses at the gene ends were 5 bases for V and 10 bases for J; bases not matched to a gene: 13. CDR1 and CDR2 (germline): SGHAT, FQDESV (reference sequence). The CDR3 is 15 amino acids. The CDR3 is CASSPGAGGTEEQFF. CDR3 DNA: TGTGCCAGCAGCCCGGGGGCAGGGGGCACGGAAGAGCAGTTCTTC.

The chain uses TRBV24-1 and TRBJ1-5; TRBD1 agrees at 10 bases. The germline V gene has CDR1 KGHDR and CDR2 SFDVKD. This CDR3 has 19 amino acids. V dropped 3 bases and J dropped 0; count of bases not matched to a gene: 10. In DNA form, the CDR3 reads TGTGCCACCAGTGATCGCACGGGACAGGGGTCGTATAGCAATCAGCCCCAGCATTTT. Translating it yields CATSDRTGQGSYSNQPQHF.

The V gene is TRBV11-2, the J gene TRBJ1-2; D not certain. V gave up 0 bases and J gave up 6 bases, with 17 bases separating them. Germline V gene sequence: CDR1 SGHAT, CDR2 FQNNGV. CDR3 length equals 16 residues. CDR3 bases: TGTGCCAGCAGCTTAGATGGGAGAGTGGGGATTAATGGCTACACCTTC. It translates to CASSLDGRVGINGYTF.

The V gene is TRBV7-2, the J gene TRBJ1-6, with a tentative D call TRBD1 (5 bases). The V end was cut by 7 bases, the J end by 8 bases, with 18 bases between. CDR3 length equals 15 residues. CDR1 SGHTA and CDR2 FQGNSA come from the germline V gene. The CDR3 is CASTLSQGSDSPLHF. CDR3 nucleotides: TGTGCCAGCACCCTTAGTCAGGGTTCGGATTCACCCCTCCACTTT.

In its sample, this clone was seen once. This chain connects TRBV6-5 to TRBJ2-7, with D unclear. Germline-derived CDR1 and CDR2 are MNHEY and SVGAGI. This CDR3 contains 15 residues. V was trimmed by 4 bases and J by 5 bases, leaving 18 bases between them. The CDR3 here is CASSSAGYQAHEQYF. Written as DNA, the CDR3 is TGTGCCAGCAGTTCAGCAGGCTATCAAGCCCACGAGCAGTACTTC.

V is TRBV7-2 and J is TRBJ1-3, with TRBD1 matching 8 bases. Per the germline V gene, CDR1 is SGHTA and CDR2 is FQGNSA. V was pared by 4 bases and J by 2 bases, with 10 bases of the junction left unmatched. CDR3 length equals 17 residues. The chain's CDR3 is CASSSGGPLRTGNTIYF. CDR3 nucleotide sequence: TGTGCCAGCAGCTCAGGGGGCCCCCTAAGGACTGGAAACACCATATATTTT.

The table lists this clone with a few counts. The chain is built from TRBV7-2 and TRBJ2-2; a possible D gene is TRBD1 (6 bases). The CDR3 is 13 amino acids. V was shortened by 3 bases and J by 6 bases, with 8 bases between the two germline ends. The germline V gene has CDR1 SGHTA and CDR2 FQGNSA. Here the CDR3 DNA reads TGTGCCAGCAGCTTCAACAGGGCCGGGGAGCTGTTTTTT. Translation gives CASSFNRAGELFF.

This clone has only a few counts. The genes are TRBV28 and TRBJ2-7, with 7 bases matching TRBD2. Germline V gene data show CDR1 as MDHEN and CDR2 as SYDVKM. After removal of 11 bases from V and 7 bases from J, the junction contained 20 bases not matched to a gene. CDR3 length equals 15 residues. CDR3 coding DNA: TGTGCCGGGAGTTCTTTAGCGGGTCCCGGTGGGGAGCAGTACTTC. Its protein is CAGSSLAGPGGEQYF.

This clone appeared once. This chain links TRBV5-6 with TRBJ1-6; TRBD1 agrees at 7 bases. CDR3 size: 17 residues. The V and J ends lost 0 bases and 5 bases, in that order; junction bases with no gene match: 8. The germline V gene encodes CDR1 SGHDT and CDR2 YYEEEE. In DNA, the CDR3 is TGTGCCAGCAGCTTGGGCGGCCCGGGACAGCATAATTCACCCCTCCACTTT. Translation: CASSLGGPGQHNSPLHF.

The sample holds one count of this clone. V and J are TRBV14 and TRBJ2-1, with D possibly being TRBD2 (6 bases). Germline CDR1 SGHDN, CDR2 FVKESK. The CDR3 runs to 14 residues. V lost 4 bases to trimming and J lost 3 bases, with 10 bases between them. The DNA of the CDR3 is TGTGCCAGCAGCCGGGACTGGGGCTACAATGAGCAGTTCTTC. Its translation is CASSRDWGYNEQFF.

The V gene is TRBV7-6, the J gene TRBJ2-2; weak D call: TRBD1 (5 bases). Per the germline V gene, CDR1 is SGHVS and CDR2 is FNYEAQ. V lost 2 bases to trimming and J lost 2 bases, with 9 bases between them. The CDR3 consists of 15 residues. The CDR3 DNA sequence: TGTGCCAGCAGCTTATTGACAGTTAACACCGGGGAGCTGTTTTTT. It yields the protein CASSLLTVNTGELFF.

The chain employs TRBV14 and TRBJ1-1, with D uncertain. This CDR3 is built from 13 residues. V gave up 4 bases and J gave up 0 bases, with 6 bases separating them. Germline assignment: CDR1 SGHDN and CDR2 FVKESK. CDR3 DNA: TGTGCCAGCAGCCTTAATATGAACACTGAAGCTTTCTTT. Encoded protein: CASSLNMNTEAFF. Combining the CDR3 with reference TRBV14 and TRBJ1-1 gives the whole variable domain EAGVTQFPSHSVIEKGQTVTLRCDPISGHDNLYWYRRVMGKEIKFLLHFVKESKQDESGMPNNRFLAERTGGTYSTLKVQPAELEDSGVYFCASSLNMNTEAFFGQGTRLTVV.

This chain connects TRBV18 to TRBJ2-7; TRBD2 matches at 13 bases. This CDR3 comprises 15 residues. Germline V CDR1 and CDR2: KGHSH, LQKENI. V dropped 6 bases and J dropped 3; count of bases not matched to a gene: 5. The CDR3 is CASSQGLAGNYEQYF. As DNA, the CDR3 is TGTGCCAGCTCCCAGGGACTAGCGGGGAACTACGAGCAGTACTTC.

The V gene is TRBV5-8, the J gene TRBJ2-3; 10 bases align to TRBD2. This CDR3 spans 16 amino acids. Trimming took 4 bases from V and 3 from J; bases not matched to a gene: 8. The germline V gene has CDR1 SGHTS and CDR2 YDEGEE. Here the CDR3 reads CASSRLAGVGTDTQYF. The CDR3 DNA sequence: TGTGCCAGCAGCAGGCTAGCGGGAGTTGGGACAGATACGCAGTATTTT. Full variable domain (missing parts from reference TRBV5-8 and TRBJ2-3): EAGVTQSPTHLIKTRGQQATLRCSPISGHTSVYWYQQALGLGLQFLLWYDEGEERNRGNFPPRFSGRQFPNYSSELNVNALELEDSALYLCASSRLAGVGTDTQYFGPGTRLTVL.

This rearrangement joins TRBV4-1 to TRBJ2-1, with 13 bases aligning to TRBD2. V lost 0 bases, J lost 4 bases, and 3 bases stayed unmatched. Germline lookup yields CDR1 MGHRA and CDR2 YSYEKL. The CDR3 consists of 17 residues. The CDR3: CASSQERTSGRYNEQFF. CDR3 in DNA: TGCGCCAGCAGCCAAGAAAGGACTAGCGGGAGATACAATGAGCAGTTCTTC.

The chain combines TRBV18 with TRBJ2-2; D is unclear. The CDR3 runs 12 residues. Germline V lookup: CDR1 KGHSH, CDR2 LQKENI. With 4 bases removed from V and 8 bases from J, the gap between germline ends came to 8 bases. The CDR3 sequence is CASSQLEGELFF. In nucleotides, the CDR3 is TGTGCCAGCTCACAACTCGAGGGGGAGCTGTTTTTT.

The chain is built from TRBV7-9 and TRBJ2-7; 14 bases map to TRBD2. With 0 bases clipped from V and 6 bases from J, the junction kept 13 bases outside the gene matches. Germline V gene sequence: CDR1 SEHNR, CDR2 FQNEAQ (reference sequence). CDR3 length: 19 residues. In nucleotides, the CDR3 is TGTGCCAGCAGCTTAGCGTCCTCCGGGACTAGCGGGAGAAGGAGCGAGCAGTACTTC. Translating gives CASSLASSGTSGRRSEQYF.

Ten or more counts support this clone. This chain links TRBV10-3 with TRBJ2-1, with TRBD1 matching over 9 bases. CDR1 ENHRY and CDR2 SYGVKD come from the germline V gene. Losses at the gene ends were 11 bases for V and 3 bases for J; bases not matched to a gene: 20. CDR3 length: 18 residues. The CDR3 region has the DNA TGTGCCGTGCGGGGGACAGGGTCCCCAGTTGACCGCTACAATGAGCAGTTCTTC. Protein product: CAVRGTGSPVDRYNEQFF.

The chain joins TRBV9 to TRBJ2-5, with a tentative D call TRBD1 (6 bases). Germline-derived CDR1 and CDR2 are SGDLS and YYNGEE. V dropped 0 bases and J dropped 3 bases, with 9 bases sitting between them. This CDR3 spans 14 amino acids. CDR3 sequence: CASSVAAGEETQYF. The CDR3 nucleotides are TGTGCCAGCAGCGTAGCCGCAGGGGAAGAGACCCAGTACTTC.